These 30 T cell receptor beta chains originate from one sample sequenced in a study of post-analysis software for immune sequencing data. What these receptors recognize is not known. Unique-molecular-identifier-tagged TCR beta cDNA libraries were used. In TCRdb, the PCR reads were re-called with MiXCR into one record per CDR3 protein. The table shows some 800,000 distinct CDR3 sequences, with under 60% occurring only once. Study outcomes and limitations: With TRBV5-6, TRBV5-1 and TRBV20-1 included, 5 or 6 TRBV segments were more frequent in patients than in controls.

The sample comprised blood. All receptors come from a girl aged 10 to 17 with multiple sclerosis.

The table lists this clonotype with a few counts. The chain links TRBV20-1 to TRBJ2-4, with 10 positions matching TRBD2. Germline trimming cut 0 bases from V and 1 base from J; bases unmatched to any gene: 12. This CDR3 is built from 19 residues. Germline V CDR1 and CDR2: DFQATT, SNEGSKA (reference sequence). The CDR3 DNA is TGCAGTGCTAGAGACCACGGCCTAGCGGGAGTGAGGGCCAAAAACATTCAGTACTTC. Translated: CSARDHGLAGVRAKNIQYF.

The chain carries TRBV12-3 or TRBV12-4 and TRBJ2-7; D unresolved. This CDR3 has 14 residues. Trimming took off 8 bases at V and 2 bases at J, with 16 bases between the two ends. The CDR3: CASRRLVEAYEQYF. CDR3 DNA: TGTGCCAGCCGTCGCCTGGTTGAGGCCTACGAGCAGTACTTC.

This sequence joins TRBV7-2 and TRBJ2-7; the D gene is possibly TRBD2 (6 bases). Looked up from germline, CDR1 is SGHTA and CDR2 is FQGNSA. The CDR3 sequence is 14 residues long. Deletions cut 2 bases from V and 3 bases from J, with 11 bases between. CDR3 nucleotides: TGTGCCAGCAGCTTACGCGCAGCGGGCTACGAGCAGTACTTC. This codes for CASSLRAAGYEQYF.

This chain connects TRBV28 to TRBJ2-7; 8 bases agree with TRBD2. The CDR3 spans 18 residues. Germline CDR1 is MDHEN and CDR2 is SYDVKM. V was pared by 4 bases and J by 0 bases, with 14 bases of the junction left unmatched. CDR3 sequence reads: CASSYPLKLAEPSYEQYF. The CDR3 nucleotides read TGTGCCAGCAGTTATCCCCTGAAACTAGCGGAGCCCTCCTACGAGCAGTACTTC.

The chain has TRBV27 and TRBJ2-5; TRBD2 agrees at 13 bases. CDR3 length equals 17 residues. Germline V gives CDR1 MNHEY, CDR2 SMNVEV (reference sequence). V lost 3 bases to trimming and J lost 7 bases; unmatched junction nucleotides: 11. Here the CDR3 DNA reads TGTGCCAGCAGTTTCCTAGGGACTAGCGGGACCTCTGGGACCCAGTACTTC. Amino acids: CASSFLGTSGTSGTQYF.

The chain joins TRBV5-1 to TRBJ2-1; TRBD2 aligns across 11 bases. Germline loops: CDR1 SGHRS, CDR2 YFSETQ. This CDR3 contains 16 residues. V lost 5 bases, J lost 5 bases, and 9 bases stayed unmatched. The CDR3 loop is CASSSRLAGTDNEQFF. DNA of the CDR3: TGCGCCAGCAGTTCTCGACTAGCGGGAACTGACAATGAGCAGTTCTTC.

This chain links TRBV5-1 with TRBJ2-3, with TRBD2 matching over 13 bases. The V gene's germline CDR1 is SGHRS and CDR2 YFSETQ. The CDR3 is 18 residues long. V lost 4 bases and J lost 1; bases outside the gene matches: 9. This CDR3 reads CASSVTSGRGHRTDTQYF. The CDR3, as DNA: TGCGCCAGCAGCGTCACTAGCGGGAGGGGTCATCGCACAGATACGCAGTATTTT.

Only a few counts were recorded for this clonotype. The rearrangement links TRBV7-2 to TRBJ2-5; D may be TRBD1 (5 bases). In germline, CDR1 is SGHTA, CDR2 FQGNSA. The CDR3 loop spans 13 amino acids. The germline V and J ends were trimmed by 5 bases and 2 bases, with 9 bases remaining between them. The CDR3 loop reads CASSKGNQETQYF. CDR3 sequence (DNA): TGTGCCAGCAGCAAGGGGAATCAAGAGACCCAGTACTTC.

J is TRBJ2-1 and V is TRBV4-2; D might be TRBD2 (5 bases). The germline CDR1 and CDR2 sequences are LGHNA and YNFKEQ. CDR3 length equals 13 residues. V shed 2 bases and J shed 9 bases, with 11 bases lying between them. The CDR3 reads CASSQRLAGEQFF. The DNA for the CDR3 is TGTGCCAGCAGCCAACGGCTAGCAGGTGAGCAGTTCTTC.

As to this clonotype: A read error may produce the germline difference seen at one junction end. V and J are TRBV13 and TRBJ2-3; the D gene is possibly TRBD2 (5 bases). CDR3 length equals 13 residues. CDR1 is PRHDT, CDR2 FYEKMQ, per germline (reference sequence). CDR3 coding DNA: TGTGCCAGCAGTTTAGGGCTAGCACGTACGCAGTATTTT. Its translation: CASSLGLARTQYF.

This clonotype has ten or more counts. This chain joins TRBV12-3 or TRBV12-4 and TRBJ1-4; a possible D gene is TRBD1 (5 bases). The CDR3 has 16 amino acids. Trimming pared 0 bases from V and 10 bases from J, leaving 18 bases between. The CDR3 sequence: CASSLARAGALGKLFF. CDR3 nucleotides: TGTGCCAGCAGTTTAGCGCGAGCTGGGGCGCTGGGAAAACTGTTTTTT.

The chain combines TRBV6-2 or TRBV6-3 with TRBJ2-1; TRBD2 agrees at 11 bases. The J segment lost 8 bases and the V segment lost 2 bases, leaving 5 bases of the junction unmatched. The CDR3 contains 15 residues. Looked up from germline, CDR1 is MNHEY and CDR2 is SVGEGT. This CDR3 is CASSYRLAGRDEQFF. CDR3 nucleotides: TGTGCCAGCAGTTACCGACTAGCGGGACGGGATGAGCAGTTCTTC.

The rearrangement uses TRBV9 and TRBJ2-7, with 8 bases matching TRBD2. CDR1 and CDR2 (germline): SGDLS, YYNGEE. This CDR3 has 14 amino acids. After removal of 0 bases from V and 5 bases from J, the junction contained 4 bases not matched to a gene. The CDR3 protein is CASSVGAGDHEQYF. The CDR3, as DNA: TGTGCCAGCAGCGTAGGAGCGGGAGACCACGAGCAGTACTTC.

V gene TRBV4-3 combines with J gene TRBJ1-1, with no clear D. Per germline, CDR1 LGHNA and CDR2 YSLEER. This CDR3 contains 15 residues. Trimming took 1 base from V and 4 from J, leaving 13 bases between them. The CDR3 DNA reads TGCGCCAGCAGCCAAGTCGCAACCAGAGCCACTGAAGCTTTCTTT. Protein sequence: CASSQVATRATEAFF.

The chain links TRBV7-9 to TRBJ1-2, with 9 bases lining up with TRBD1. The CDR3 totals 16 residues. V gave up 6 bases and J gave up 7 bases; unmatched junction bases: 15. The V gene's germline CDR1 is SEHNR and CDR2 FQNEAQ (reference sequence). DNA for the CDR3: TGTGCCAGCAGACCGACAGGGGGAGTGAGAGAATCTGGCTACACCTTC. Translated, it gives CASRPTGGVRESGYTF.

This chain connects TRBV6-4 to TRBJ2-3; 11 nucleotides line up with TRBD2. CDR1 is MRHNA and CDR2 is SNTAGT in the germline V gene. The CDR3 is made up of 16 amino acids. Losses at the gene ends were 5 bases for V and 4 bases for J; bases not matched to a gene: 8. DNA of the CDR3: TGTGCCAGCAGTCCCAATAGCGGGAGGGGGGCAGATACGCAGTATTTT. Protein sequence: CASSPNSGRGADTQYF.

The chain employs TRBV7-9 and TRBJ2-7, with D perhaps TRBD2 (5 bases). Trimming removed 4 bases at V and 7 bases at J, with 23 bases between. There are 16 residues in the CDR3. Per germline, CDR1 SEHNR and CDR2 FQNEAQ (reference sequence). CDR3 DNA sequence: TGTGCCAGCAGCTACCCCTCCAGCCAGCGGATGGGGGAGCAGTACTTC. Translating it yields CASSYPSSQRMGEQYF. The full variable domain, with the rest looked up from reference TRBV7-9 and TRBJ2-7, is DTGVSQNPRHKITKRGQNVTFRCDPISEHNRLYWYRQTLGQGPEFLTYFQNEAQLEKSRLLSDRFSAERPKGSFSTLEIQRTEQGDSAMYLCASSYPSSQRMGEQYFGPGTRLTVT.

This clonotype appeared many times. The chain combines TRBV28 with TRBJ2-3; 7 nucleotides match TRBD1. The CDR3 totals 13 residues. Looked up from germline, CDR1 is MDHEN and CDR2 is SYDVKM. The trim removed 5 bases at V and 9 bases at J, leaving 8 bases unmatched. Here the CDR3 reads CASSLRQGRTQYF. The CDR3, as DNA: TGTGCCAGCAGTCTCCGACAGGGTAGAACGCAGTATTTT.

This clonotype came up many times. CDR3 coding DNA: TGCGCCAGCAGCTTCCCGACAGGGGGGATATCTGATACGCAGTATTTT. This translates into CASSFPTGGISDTQYF. The V and J genes are TRBV5-1 and TRBJ2-3, with 9 bases lining up with TRBD1. Losses at the gene ends were 2 bases for V and 6 bases for J; bases not matched to a gene: 10. The germline CDR1 and CDR2 sequences are SGHRS and YFSETQ. There are 16 residues in the CDR3.

The rearrangement joins TRBV7-6 to TRBJ2-3; D possibly corresponds to TRBD2 (6 bases). This CDR3 region has 14 residues. Germline assignment: CDR1 SGHVS and CDR2 FNYEAQ. The ends were cut back, 5 bases at V and 2 bases at J, with 11 bases in the middle. The CDR3 sequence is CASSPWDSTDTQYF. Written as DNA, the CDR3 is TGTGCCAGCAGCCCGTGGGACTCCACAGATACGCAGTATTTT.

The chain recombines TRBV30 with TRBJ1-1; D ambiguous. The CDR3 runs to 11 residues. Germline V lookup: CDR1 GTSNPN, CDR2 SVGIG (reference sequence). V was cut by 0 bases and J by 6 bases, with 5 bases left in between. DNA for the CDR3: TGTGCCTGGAGTGTAACAGCTGAAGCTTTCTTT. Translating it yields CAWSVTAEAFF.

The chain couples TRBV7-3 to TRBJ2-2; 7 nucleotides match TRBD1. Trimming took 5 bases from V and 1 from J; bases not matched to a gene: 7. The CDR3 loop spans 16 amino acids. CDR1 and CDR2 from the germline V gene are SGHTA and FQGTGA. In DNA, the CDR3 is TGTGCCAGCAGCACTAGGACAGGCTTGAACACCGGGGAGCTGTTTTTT. Protein: CASSTRTGLNTGELFF. The variable domain in full, with the rest retrieved from reference TRBV7-3 and TRBJ2-2, is GAGVSQTPSNKVTEKGKYVELRCDPISGHTALYWYRQSLGQGPEFLIYFQGTGAADDSGLPNDRFFAVRPEGSVSTLKIQRTERGDSAVYLCASSTRTGLNTGELFFGEGSRLTVL.

The chain joins TRBV2 to TRBJ2-1, with 7 bases fitting TRBD2. Germline CDR1 is SNHLY and CDR2 is FYNNEI. V trimming: 2 bases; J trimming: 6 bases; junction bases outside the gene matches: 4. The CDR3 runs 14 residues. The CDR3 DNA reads TGTGCCAGCAGTGAAACGACTAGCCGCAATGAGCAGTTCTTC. Translating it yields CASSETTSRNEQFF.

The V call is TRBV6-2 or TRBV6-3, the J call TRBJ2-7; D could derive from TRBD1 or TRBD2 (7 bases each). Per germline, CDR1 MNHEY and CDR2 SVGEGT. The CDR3 loop spans 14 amino acids. V was pared by 7 bases and J by 2 bases, with 15 bases between. The CDR3 protein is CASTRDSGAYEQYF. The CDR3 DNA sequence: TGTGCCAGCACCCGGGACAGCGGGGCCTACGAGCAGTACTTC.

This chain connects TRBV7-2 to TRBJ2-4; 7 bases fit TRBD2. The V gene end was trimmed by 5 bases and the J gene end by 6 bases; junction bases not matched to a gene: 1. Germline CDR1 SGHTA, CDR2 FQGNSA. This CDR3 is built from 12 residues. CDR3 sequence reads: CASSGGGNIQYF. The CDR3 DNA reads as TGTGCCAGCAGCGGCGGGGGAAACATTCAGTACTTC. Supplemented by reference TRBV7-2 and TRBJ2-4, the full variable domain reads GAGVSQSPSNKVTEKGKDVELRCDPISGHTALYWYRQSLGQGLEFLIYFQGNSAPDKSGLPSDRFSAERTGGSVSTLTIQRTQQEDSAVYLCASSGGGNIQYFGAGTRLSVL.

This clonotype was counted only a few times. The gene calls are TRBV20-1 and TRBJ2-7; D might be TRBD2 (6 bases). Germline values: CDR1 DFQATT, CDR2 SNEGSKA (reference sequence). The CDR3 consists of 14 residues. Trimming stripped 7 bases from V and 5 bases from J, with 21 bases between. The chain's CDR3 is CSVEPGLAQDEQYF. The CDR3, as DNA: TGCAGTGTTGAGCCGGGACTCGCACAGGACGAGCAGTACTTC.

This clonotype was observed a few times. The chain uses TRBV20-1 and TRBJ2-7; 8 nucleotides line up with TRBD1. Germline V gives CDR1 DFQATT, CDR2 SNEGSKA (reference sequence). J was trimmed by 5 bases and V by 8 bases; bases with no gene match: 5. The CDR3 is made up of 11 amino acids. The CDR3 sequence is CSLDRVNEQYF. CDR3 nucleotides: TGCAGTTTGGACAGGGTAAACGAGCAGTACTTC.

The rearrangement joins TRBV29-1 to TRBJ1-2; 7 nucleotides agree with TRBD1. Germline CDR1 reads SQVTM; CDR2 reads ANQGSEA. The CDR3 loop spans 15 amino acids. V trimming: 6 bases; J trimming: 0 bases; junction bases outside the gene matches: 10. As DNA, the CDR3 is TGCAGCGTATCCGGGACAGAAACTTCTAACTATGGCTACACCTTC. Protein: CSVSGTETSNYGYTF.

The chain employs TRBV2 and TRBJ2-5; TRBD2 aligns across 8 bases. The CDR3 extends over 15 amino acids. Looked up from germline, CDR1 is SNHLY and CDR2 is FYNNEI. The J segment lost 2 bases and the V segment lost 6 bases, leaving 8 bases of the junction unmatched. CDR3 residues: CASSPLREVQETQYF. CDR3 DNA: TGTGCCAGCAGCCCCTTGCGGGAGGTTCAAGAGACCCAGTACTTC.

This clonotype was detected only a few times. The rearrangement joins TRBV7-2 to TRBJ1-2, with 9 bases that match TRBD1. The CDR3 is 15 amino acids. With 5 bases clipped from V and 6 bases from J, the junction kept 10 bases outside the gene matches. Germline V gene sequence: CDR1 SGHTA, CDR2 FQGNSA. The CDR3 loop reads CASSGRRDRDHGYTF. CDR3 nucleotide sequence: TGTGCCAGCAGCGGCCGCCGGGACAGGGATCATGGCTACACCTTC.